Presented here are 5 T cell receptor beta chains from one specimen sequenced in a study of blood T cells in healthy people across ages. The authors ran a second PCR of about 6 to 11 cycles using a sample-barcoded 5' primer and a J-beta primer mix. TCRdb analysed the 5' RACE reads with MiXCR anew, one entry per CDR3 protein. The table has around 1.1 million distinct CDR3 sequences, roughly two fifths seen once. The sample consisted of blood. The origin of the receptors is a man aged 18 to 30 in good health.

J is TRBJ1-5 and V is TRBV6-2 or TRBV6-3; 11 nucleotides line up with TRBD1. Germline CDR1 is MNHEY and CDR2 is SVGEGT. The CDR3 consists of 16 residues. J lost 4 bases, V lost 5 bases, and 7 bases had no gene match. CDR3 sequence reads: CASSPRDRGSNQPQHF. CDR3 sequence (DNA): TGTGCCAGCAGTCCGAGGGACAGGGGGTCTAATCAGCCCCAGCATTTT.

As regards this clonotype: A single base separates this from a much larger clone, so it may be a read error. The genes are TRBV12-3 or TRBV12-4 and TRBJ2-7; D remains unclear. The CDR3 is 15 amino acids. Trimming removed 1 base at V and 7 bases at J, with 17 bases between. CDR3 sequence reads: CASSLGGGLYNEQYF. CDR3 bases: TGTGCCAGCAGTTTAGGAGGCGGTCTCTACAATGAGCAGTACTTC.

This clonotype was counted between two and nine times. The gene calls are TRBV6-1 and TRBJ2-7; 8 bases map to TRBD2. CDR1 MNHNS and CDR2 SASEGT come from the germline V gene. The CDR3 covers 14 residues. Trimming cost V 5 bases and J 4 bases; bases outside gene matches: 7. The CDR3 sequence: CASSPGLEAYEQYF. The CDR3 DNA reads as TGTGCCAGCAGTCCGGGACTAGAGGCTTACGAGCAGTACTTC.

This chain uses TRBV5-1 with TRBJ2-4; the D gene is possibly TRBD1 (6 bases). The J call may be faulty, since TRBJ2-7 better matches the DNA end. The CDR3 extends over 13 amino acids. The germline CDR1 and CDR2 sequences are SGHRS and YFSETQ. The CDR3 loop reads CASSAPQGYEQYF. The CDR3 nucleotides read TGCGCCAGCAGCGCACCACAGGGCTACGAGCAGTACTTC.

The chain carries TRBV9 and TRBJ2-4, with TRBD1 matching over 7 bases. Judging by the DNA end, TRBJ2-7 fits better; the J call may be wrong. There are 14 residues in the CDR3. The germline gives CDR1 SGDLS, CDR2 YYNGEE. The CDR3 spells CASSPGQACYEQYF. The DNA of the CDR3 is TGTGCCAGCAGCCCTGGACAGGCGTGCTACGAGCAGTACTTC.